What follows is one T cell receptor (beta chain) and its context. This record belongs to a study of blood T cell repertoires in COVID-19. The repertoire was sequenced with immunoSEQ multiplex PCR; TCRdb's copy has only in-frame clones and lacks some. Among approximately 38,000 clones listed, approximately 96% were seen once. V was pared by 3 bases and J by 7 bases, with 7 bases of the junction left unmatched. The CDR3 is 15 residues long. Per germline, CDR1 KGHSH and CDR2 LQKENI. This rearrangement joins TRBV18 to TRBJ2-7, with 12 bases identical to TRBD1. The source material was peripheral blood. The TCR sequence derives from a human donor with active COVID-19. The donor label of this sample is uncertain. The CDR3 is CASSPQGQGAGEQYF. The DNA of the CDR3 is TGTGCCAGCTCACCGCAGGGACAGGGGGCTGGGGAGCAGTACTTC.